These T cell receptor beta chains were read from a single sample in a study of Graves' ophthalmopathy and Graves' hyperthyroidism. TCRdb independently ran MiXCR on the multiplex PCR reads; one entry per CDR3 protein. The profile shows some 350,000 distinct CDR3 sequences, 17% of them singletons. The source material was peripheral blood. Source of these receptors: an adult woman with stable Graves' hyperthyroidism. Each CDR3 is given with its conserved first and last residue. Each record gives: J gene, V gene, CDR3 protein.

j_gene: TRBJ1-1
v_gene: TRBV7-9
CDR3aa: CASSLSGRTEAFF

j_gene: TRBJ1-2
v_gene: TRBV18
CDR3aa: CASSLSRTGTNYGYTF

j_gene: TRBJ2-2
v_gene: TRBV10-3
CDR3aa: CAISLGQGGTGELFF

j_gene: TRBJ2-7
v_gene: TRBV10-1
CDR3aa: CASSESSTPPGDLKAPHYEQYF

j_gene: TRBJ2-5
v_gene: TRBV27
CDR3aa: CASSSGPAQTQYF

j_gene: TRBJ2-4
v_gene: TRBV28
CDR3aa: CASHRGGLAKDIQYF

j_gene: TRBJ2-5
v_gene: TRBV15
CDR3aa: CATSRGRIIRGETQYF

j_gene: TRBJ1-1
v_gene: TRBV9
CDR3aa: CASSERAGAIWNTEAFF

j_gene: TRBJ1-2
v_gene: TRBV6-1
CDR3aa: CASRTGSNLDGYTF

j_gene: TRBJ1-1
v_gene: TRBV30
CDR3aa: CAWMHGQGNTEAFF

j_gene: TRBJ1-2
v_gene: TRBV10-3
CDR3aa: CAISESKDRGVGYTF

j_gene: TRBJ1-6
v_gene: TRBV4-1
CDR3aa: CASTPGLGNNSPLHF

j_gene: TRBJ2-7
v_gene: TRBV28
CDR3aa: CASSSNYIHEQYF

j_gene: TRBJ1-3
v_gene: TRBV2
CDR3aa: CASKTGAQAGNTIYF

j_gene: TRBJ2-5
v_gene: TRBV20-1
CDR3aa: CSAHNPGQGAKETQYF

j_gene: TRBJ1-2
v_gene: TRBV6-1
CDR3aa: CASSTGGQDGYTF

j_gene: TRBJ2-7
v_gene: TRBV19
CDR3aa: CASSIDPGETREQYF

j_gene: TRBJ2-5
v_gene: TRBV6-5
CDR3aa: CATRDRHKGMETQYF

j_gene: TRBJ1-5
v_gene: TRBV7-2
CDR3aa: CASSLWEGQPQHF

j_gene: TRBJ2-7
v_gene: TRBV6-1
CDR3aa: CASSHRIGRYEQYF

j_gene: TRBJ1-5
v_gene: TRBV6-5
CDR3aa: CASSYPQDSNQPQHF

j_gene: TRBJ1-1
v_gene: TRBV29-1
CDR3aa: CSVVKRYSGQGDTEAFF

j_gene: TRBJ1-2
v_gene: TRBV11-3
CDR3aa: CASSLDLGTNYGYTF

j_gene: TRBJ2-4
v_gene: TRBV7-2
CDR3aa: CASSGDLKNIQYF

j_gene: TRBJ1-1
v_gene: TRBV7-2
CDR3aa: CASSVLLTGPEAFF

j_gene: TRBJ2-7
v_gene: TRBV28
CDR3aa: CASSLDYKRDPPYEQYF